This T cell receptor (beta chain) was identified during a study of blood T cell repertoires in COVID-19. About the research overall: Italy, Spain and the United States were the sources of the convalescent and acute COVID-19 samples. Sample material is recorded as cDNA or gDNA derived from T cells, B-cell-depleted T cells, or PBMCs.

Using immunoSEQ multiplex PCR, the repertoire was profiled, and TCRdb retains in-frame clones only, with some absent. The repertoire holds 120,000 or so clones, roughly 90% seen once, with about 8% in the top ten. This CDR3 region has 14 residues. V was pared by 3 bases and J by 7 bases, with 8 bases of the junction left unmatched. Germline CDR1 reads LNHDA; CDR2 reads SQIVND (reference sequence). The J gene is TRBJ2-7, the V gene TRBV19, with TRBD2 identical over 8 bases. Input material: peripheral blood. The TCR was taken from a man in his forties or fifties with acute or convalescent COVID-19. CDR3: CASSIPGGPYEQYF. The DNA for the CDR3 is TGTGCCAGTAGTATCCCGGGAGGGCCTTATGAGCAGTACTTC.